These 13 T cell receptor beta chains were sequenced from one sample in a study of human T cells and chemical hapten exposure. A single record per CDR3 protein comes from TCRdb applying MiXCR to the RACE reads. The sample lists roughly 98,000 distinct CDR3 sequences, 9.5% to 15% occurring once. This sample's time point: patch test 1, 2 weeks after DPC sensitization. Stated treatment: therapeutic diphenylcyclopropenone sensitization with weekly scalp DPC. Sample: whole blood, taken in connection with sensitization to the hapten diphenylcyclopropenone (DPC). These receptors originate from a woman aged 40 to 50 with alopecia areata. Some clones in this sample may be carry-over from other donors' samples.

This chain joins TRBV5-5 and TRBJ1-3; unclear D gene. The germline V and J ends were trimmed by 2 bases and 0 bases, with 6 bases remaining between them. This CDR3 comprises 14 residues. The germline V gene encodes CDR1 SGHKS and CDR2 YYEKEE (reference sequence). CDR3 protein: CASSFVSSGNTIYF. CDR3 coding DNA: TGTGCCAGCAGCTTCGTTTCCTCTGGAAACACCATATATTTT. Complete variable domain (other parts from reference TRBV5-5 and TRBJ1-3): DAGVTQSPTHLIKTRGQQVTLRCSPISGHKSVSWYQQVLGQGPQFIFQYYEKEERGRGNFPDRFSARQFPNYSSELNVNALLLGDSALYLCASSFVSSGNTIYFGEGSWLTVV.

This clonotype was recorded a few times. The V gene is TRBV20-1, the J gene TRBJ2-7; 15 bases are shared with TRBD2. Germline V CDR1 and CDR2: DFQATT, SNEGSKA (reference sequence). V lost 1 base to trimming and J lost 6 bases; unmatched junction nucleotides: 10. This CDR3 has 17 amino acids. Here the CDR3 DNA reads TGCAGTGCTAGAGGTGGACTAGCGGGAGGGTCCTCTCGCGAGCAGTACTTC. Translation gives CSARGGLAGGSSREQYF.

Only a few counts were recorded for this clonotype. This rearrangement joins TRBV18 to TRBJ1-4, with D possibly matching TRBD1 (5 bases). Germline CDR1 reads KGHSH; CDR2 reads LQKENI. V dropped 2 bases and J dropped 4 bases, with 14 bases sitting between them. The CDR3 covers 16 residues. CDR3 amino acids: CASSPNSGTNNEKLFF. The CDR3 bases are TGTGCCAGCTCACCAAACTCCGGGACCAATAATGAAAAACTGTTTTTT.

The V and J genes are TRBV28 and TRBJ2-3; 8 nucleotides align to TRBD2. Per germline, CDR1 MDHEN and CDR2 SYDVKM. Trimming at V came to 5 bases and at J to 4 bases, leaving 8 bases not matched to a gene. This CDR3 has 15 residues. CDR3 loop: CASSTRREGSDTQYF. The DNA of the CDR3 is TGTGCCAGCAGTACCCGACGGGAGGGATCAGATACGCAGTATTTT.

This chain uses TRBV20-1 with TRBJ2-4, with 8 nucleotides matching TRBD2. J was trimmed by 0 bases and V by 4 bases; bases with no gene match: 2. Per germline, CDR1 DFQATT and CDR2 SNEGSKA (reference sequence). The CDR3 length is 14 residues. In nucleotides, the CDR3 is TGCAGTGCTAAGCGGGAGACAGCCAAAAACATTCAGTACTTC. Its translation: CSAKRETAKNIQYF.

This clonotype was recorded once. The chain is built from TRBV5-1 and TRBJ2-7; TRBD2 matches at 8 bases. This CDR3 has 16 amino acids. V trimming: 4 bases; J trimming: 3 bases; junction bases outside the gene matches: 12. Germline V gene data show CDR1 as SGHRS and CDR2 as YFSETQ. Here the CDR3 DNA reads TGCGCCAGCAGCACCGGGACTAGTTCTCTCCTCTACGAGCAGTACTTC. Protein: CASSTGTSSLLYEQYF.

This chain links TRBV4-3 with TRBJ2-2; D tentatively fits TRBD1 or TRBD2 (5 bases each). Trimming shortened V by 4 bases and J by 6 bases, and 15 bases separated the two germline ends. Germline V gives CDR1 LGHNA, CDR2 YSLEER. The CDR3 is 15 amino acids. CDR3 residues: CASSRWYGAAGELFF. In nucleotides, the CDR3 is TGCGCCAGCAGCCGGTGGTACGGGGCGGCCGGGGAGCTGTTTTTT.

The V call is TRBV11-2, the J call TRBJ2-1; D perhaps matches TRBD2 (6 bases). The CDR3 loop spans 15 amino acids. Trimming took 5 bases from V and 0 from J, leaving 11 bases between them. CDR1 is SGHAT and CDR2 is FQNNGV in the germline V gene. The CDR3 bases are TGTGCCAGCAGCAAAGCGGGTGTCTCCTACAATGAGCAGTTCTTC. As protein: CASSKAGVSYNEQFF.

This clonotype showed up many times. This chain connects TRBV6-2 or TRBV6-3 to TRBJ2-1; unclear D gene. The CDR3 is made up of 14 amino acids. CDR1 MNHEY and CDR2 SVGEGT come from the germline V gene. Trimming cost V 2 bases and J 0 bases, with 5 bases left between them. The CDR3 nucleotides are TGTGCCAGCAGTTACAGCAGCTCCTACAATGAGCAGTTCTTC. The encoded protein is CASSYSSSYNEQFF.

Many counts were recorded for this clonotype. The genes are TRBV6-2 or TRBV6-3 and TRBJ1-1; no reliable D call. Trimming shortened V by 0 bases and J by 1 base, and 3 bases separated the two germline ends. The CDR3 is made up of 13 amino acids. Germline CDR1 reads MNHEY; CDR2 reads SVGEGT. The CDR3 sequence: CASSYSRNTEAFF. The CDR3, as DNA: TGTGCCAGCAGTTACTCCAGGAACACTGAAGCTTTCTTT.

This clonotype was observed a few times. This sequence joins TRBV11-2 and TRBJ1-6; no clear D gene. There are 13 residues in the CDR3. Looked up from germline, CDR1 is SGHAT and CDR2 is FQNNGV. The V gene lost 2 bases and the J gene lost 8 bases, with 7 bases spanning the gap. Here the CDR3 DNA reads TGTGCCAGCAGCTTACTTCTTGATTCACCCCTCCACTTT. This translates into CASSLLLDSPLHF. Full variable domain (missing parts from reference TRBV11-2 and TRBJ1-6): EAGVAQSPRYKIIEKRQSVAFWCNPISGHATLYWYQQILGQGPKLLIQFQNNGVVDDSQLPKDRFSAERLKGVDSTLKIQPAKLEDSAVYLCASSLLLDSPLHFGNGTRLTVT.

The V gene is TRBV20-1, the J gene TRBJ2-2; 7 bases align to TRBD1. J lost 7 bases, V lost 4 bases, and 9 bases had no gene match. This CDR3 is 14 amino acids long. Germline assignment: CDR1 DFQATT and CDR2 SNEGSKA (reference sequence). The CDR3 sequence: CSATLTGDGGELFF. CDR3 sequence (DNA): TGCAGTGCTACCCTAACAGGGGACGGCGGGGAGCTGTTTTTT.

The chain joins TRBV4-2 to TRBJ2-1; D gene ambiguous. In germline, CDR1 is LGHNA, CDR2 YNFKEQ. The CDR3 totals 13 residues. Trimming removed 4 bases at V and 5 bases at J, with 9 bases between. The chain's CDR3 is CASSPSRDNEQFF. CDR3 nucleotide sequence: TGTGCCAGCAGCCCATCCCGCGACAATGAGCAGTTCTTC.